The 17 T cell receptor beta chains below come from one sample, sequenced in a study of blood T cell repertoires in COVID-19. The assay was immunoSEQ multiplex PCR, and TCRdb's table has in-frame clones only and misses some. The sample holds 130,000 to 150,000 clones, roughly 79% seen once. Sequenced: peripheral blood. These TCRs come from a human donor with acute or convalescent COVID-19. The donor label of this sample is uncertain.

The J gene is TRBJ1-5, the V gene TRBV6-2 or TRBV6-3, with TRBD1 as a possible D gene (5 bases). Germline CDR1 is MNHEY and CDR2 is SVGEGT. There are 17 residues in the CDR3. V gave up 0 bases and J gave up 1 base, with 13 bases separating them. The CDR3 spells CASSYSYGGLSNQPQHF. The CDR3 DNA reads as TGTGCCAGCAGTTACTCGTACGGGGGTTTGAGCAATCAGCCCCAGCATTTT.

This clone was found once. Written as DNA, the CDR3 is TGTGCCAGCACCCGGACAGGGGGGGACACTGAAGCTTTCTTT. Translated, it gives CASTRTGGDTEAFF. V is TRBV5-4 and J is TRBJ1-1, with TRBD1 matching 10 bases. The germline V gene has CDR1 SGHNT and CDR2 YYREEE (reference sequence). V lost 6 bases to trimming and J lost 3 bases; unmatched junction nucleotides: 5. This CDR3 spans 14 amino acids.

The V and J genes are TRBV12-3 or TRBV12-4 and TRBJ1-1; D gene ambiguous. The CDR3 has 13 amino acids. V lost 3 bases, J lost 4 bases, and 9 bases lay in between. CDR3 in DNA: TGTGCCAGCAGTTTTGACCGACTCACTGAAGCTTTCTTT. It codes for CASSFDRLTEAFF.

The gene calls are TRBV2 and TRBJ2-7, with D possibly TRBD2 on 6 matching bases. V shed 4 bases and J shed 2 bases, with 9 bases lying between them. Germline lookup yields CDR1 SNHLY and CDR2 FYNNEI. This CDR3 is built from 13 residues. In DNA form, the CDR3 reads TGTGCCAGCAGTGCGGGACTTACCTACGAGCAGTACTTC. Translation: CASSAGLTYEQYF.

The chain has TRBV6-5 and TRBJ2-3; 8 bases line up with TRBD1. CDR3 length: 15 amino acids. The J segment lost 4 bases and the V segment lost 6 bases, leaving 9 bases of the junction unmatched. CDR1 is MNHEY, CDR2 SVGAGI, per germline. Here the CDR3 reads CASSPRTGQADTQYF. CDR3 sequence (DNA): TGTGCCAGCAGCCCCAGGACAGGGCAGGCAGATACGCAGTATTTT.

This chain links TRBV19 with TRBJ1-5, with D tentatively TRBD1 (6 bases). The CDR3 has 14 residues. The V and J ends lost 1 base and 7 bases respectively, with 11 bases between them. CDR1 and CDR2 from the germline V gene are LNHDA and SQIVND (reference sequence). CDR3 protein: CASSIAGQGQPQHF. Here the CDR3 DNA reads TGTGCCAGTAGTATAGCAGGGCAGGGGCAGCCCCAGCATTTT.

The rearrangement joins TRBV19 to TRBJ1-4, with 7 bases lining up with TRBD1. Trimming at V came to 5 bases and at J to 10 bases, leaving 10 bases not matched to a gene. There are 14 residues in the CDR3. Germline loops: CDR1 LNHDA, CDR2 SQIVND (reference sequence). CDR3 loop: CASSDRQGRLKLFF. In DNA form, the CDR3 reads TGTGCCAGTAGTGACAGACAGGGAAGGTTAAAACTGTTTTTT.

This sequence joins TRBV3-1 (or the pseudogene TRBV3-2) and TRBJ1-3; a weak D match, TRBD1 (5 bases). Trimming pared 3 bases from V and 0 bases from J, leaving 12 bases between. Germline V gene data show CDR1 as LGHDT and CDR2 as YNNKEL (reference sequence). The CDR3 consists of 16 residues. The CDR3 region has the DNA TGTGCCAGCAGCCACCTGACAGCGCACTCTGGAAACACCATATATTTT. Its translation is CASSHLTAHSGNTIYF.

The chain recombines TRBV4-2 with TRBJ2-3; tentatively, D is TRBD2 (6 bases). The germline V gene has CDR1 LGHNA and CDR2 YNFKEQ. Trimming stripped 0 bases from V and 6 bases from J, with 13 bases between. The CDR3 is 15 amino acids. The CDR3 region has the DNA TGTGCCAGCAGCCAAGATTCGGGGGACCTGGATACGCAGTATTTT. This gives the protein CASSQDSGDLDTQYF.

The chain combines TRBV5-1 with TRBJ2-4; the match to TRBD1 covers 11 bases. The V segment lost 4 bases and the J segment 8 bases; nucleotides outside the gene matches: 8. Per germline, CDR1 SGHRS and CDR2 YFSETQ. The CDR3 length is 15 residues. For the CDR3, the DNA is TGCGCCAGCAGCGAGGGGACAGGGGGACGACACATTCAGTACTTC. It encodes CASSEGTGGRHIQYF.

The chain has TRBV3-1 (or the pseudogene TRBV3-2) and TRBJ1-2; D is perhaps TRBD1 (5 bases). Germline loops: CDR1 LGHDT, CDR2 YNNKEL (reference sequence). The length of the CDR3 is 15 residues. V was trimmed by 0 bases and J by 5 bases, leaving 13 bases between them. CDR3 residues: CASSQDRGGRYGYTF. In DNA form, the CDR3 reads TGTGCCAGCAGCCAAGATCGGGGGGGAAGGTATGGCTACACCTTC.

The CDR3, as DNA: TGTGCCAGCAGCCAAGGGCCTTCCAATAATTCACCCCTCCACTTT. Encoded protein: CASSQGPSNNSPLHF. The chain employs TRBV4-2 and TRBJ1-6; unclear D gene. CDR1 LGHNA and CDR2 YNFKEQ come from the germline V gene. CDR3 length: 15 amino acids. V lost 1 base and J 5 bases, leaving 9 bases between the germline ends.

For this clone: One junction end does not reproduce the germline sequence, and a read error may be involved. The CDR3 sequence: CASSERVAGAF. The DNA for the CDR3 is TGTGCCAGCAGTGAAAGAGTAGCGGGGGCTTTT. The chain combines TRBV6-1 with TRBJ1-1; weak D call: TRBD1 (6 bases). The germline gives CDR1 MNHNS, CDR2 SASEGT. The CDR3 totals 11 residues.

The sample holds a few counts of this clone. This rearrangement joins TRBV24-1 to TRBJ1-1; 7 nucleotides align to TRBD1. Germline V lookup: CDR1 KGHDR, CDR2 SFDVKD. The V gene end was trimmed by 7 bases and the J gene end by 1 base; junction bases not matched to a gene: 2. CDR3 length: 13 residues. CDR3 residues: CATRTGWNTEAFF. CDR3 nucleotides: TGTGCCACCAGGACAGGGTGGAACACTGAAGCTTTCTTT.

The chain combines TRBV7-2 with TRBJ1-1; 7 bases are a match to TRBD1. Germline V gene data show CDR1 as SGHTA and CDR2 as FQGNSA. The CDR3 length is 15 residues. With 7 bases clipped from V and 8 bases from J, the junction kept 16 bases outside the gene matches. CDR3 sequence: CASTQGGSAALEAFF. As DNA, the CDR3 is TGTGCCAGCACCCAGGGGGGATCGGCAGCACTAGAAGCTTTCTTT.

CDR3 loop: CASSETSVGTDYEQYV. The CDR3 DNA reads as TGTGCCAGCAGTGAGACTTCGGTAGGGACAGACTACGAGCAGTACGTC. V gene TRBV2 combines with J gene TRBJ2-7; 7 bases align to TRBD1. The CDR3 consists of 16 residues. Germline V gene sequence: CDR1 SNHLY, CDR2 FYNNEI. V was pared by 3 bases and J by 3 bases, with 11 bases of the junction left unmatched.

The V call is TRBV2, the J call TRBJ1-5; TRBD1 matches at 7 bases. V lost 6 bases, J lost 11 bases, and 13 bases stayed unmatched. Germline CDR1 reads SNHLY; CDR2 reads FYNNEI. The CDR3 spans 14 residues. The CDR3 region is CASRTGTVSSAQHF. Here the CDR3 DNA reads TGTGCCAGCAGGACCGGGACAGTCTCCTCGGCCCAGCATTTT.